The 17 T cell receptor beta chains in this list originate from one sample, sequenced in a study of regulatory T cells in long-lasting Graves disease. Libraries of TCR beta came from iRepertoire HTBI primers plus Arm-PCR of CDR3 regions. TCRdb itself ran the multiplex PCR reads through MiXCR, one entry per CDR3 protein. Of 600,000 to 850,000 distinct CDR3 sequences listed, 25% to 30% are singletons. Time point meaning: persistent/refractory GD, antithyroid drugs over 5 years with positive TRAb. Following extraction of RNA from PBMCs, that RNA was used to make the TCR library. Source: peripheral blood mononuclear cells (PBMCs), taken when the disease was refractory, from a patient treated with antithyroid drugs. All receptors come from a female donor with Graves disease.

This clonotype was counted a few times. J is TRBJ2-7 and V is TRBV12-3 or TRBV12-4; no clear D. This CDR3 comprises 14 residues. V lost 1 base, J lost 5 bases, and 12 bases lay in between. As DNA, the CDR3 is TGTGCCAGCAGTTTAGAGGTCATGGCAGACGAGCAGTACTTC. The encoded protein is CASSLEVMADEQYF.

This clonotype was picked up a small number of times. The chain links TRBV7-9 to TRBJ1-1; D ambiguous. V shed 6 bases and J shed 5 bases, with 19 bases lying between them. The germline V gene encodes CDR1 SEHNR and CDR2 FQNEAQ (reference sequence). The CDR3 contains 15 residues. CDR3 sequence reads: CASSSREIIGTEAFF. Written as DNA, the CDR3 is TGTGCCAGCAGTTCCCGGGAGATCATTGGGACTGAAGCTTTCTTT.

This clonotype was detected only a few times. V gene TRBV6-1 combines with J gene TRBJ2-7; 12 nucleotides match TRBD1. Germline trimming cut 6 bases from V and 7 bases from J; bases unmatched to any gene: 7. CDR3 size: 14 residues. Germline loops: CDR1 MNHNS, CDR2 SASEGT. CDR3: CASRAGTGGREQYF. The CDR3 DNA reads as TGTGCCAGCAGGGCCGGGACAGGGGGCCGGGAGCAGTACTTC.

CDR3: CASSFRGAKSGTGELFF. The CDR3 region has the DNA TGTGCCAGCAGCTTTCGCGGAGCCAAAAGCGGGACCGGGGAGCTGTTTTTT. This sequence joins TRBV11-3 and TRBJ2-2; a weak D match, TRBD2 (6 bases). Germline lookup yields CDR1 SGHNT and CDR2 YENEEA. This CDR3 is 17 amino acids long. Between the trimmed V and J ends, which lost 3 bases and 5 bases, there was a span of 19 bases.

V is TRBV19 and J is TRBJ2-5; no firm D call. CDR3 size: 14 residues. Deletions cut 6 bases from V and 2 bases from J, with 13 bases between. CDR1 is LNHDA, CDR2 SQIVND, per germline (reference sequence). CDR3 sequence reads: CASRKHYGQETQYF. DNA for the CDR3: TGTGCCAGTAGAAAACATTACGGTCAAGAGACCCAGTACTTC.

This clonotype was detected many times. The chain uses TRBV12-3 or TRBV12-4 and TRBJ2-7, with D possibly being TRBD2 (5 bases). The germline V and J ends were trimmed by 1 base and 7 bases, with 11 bases remaining between them. The length of the CDR3 is 13 residues. The CDR3 DNA sequence: TGTGCCAGCAGTTTAGACCCGGGAACAGAGCAGTACTTC. Translating gives CASSLDPGTEQYF.

This clonotype has more than one count but fewer than ten. The chain is built from TRBV6-2 or TRBV6-3 and TRBJ2-7; D gene unclear. The V end lost 5 bases, the J end lost 2 bases, and 7 bases lay between the germline ends. This CDR3 has 12 residues. In germline, CDR1 is MNHEY, CDR2 SVGEGT. As DNA, the CDR3 is TGTGCCAGCAGTGAACCAACCTACGAGCAGTACTTC. Protein sequence: CASSEPTYEQYF.

This rearrangement joins TRBV5-6 to TRBJ1-3, with TRBD1 matching over 7 bases. Germline V gene data show CDR1 as SGHDT and CDR2 as YYEEEE. This CDR3 spans 13 amino acids. V was pared by 4 bases and J by 7 bases, with 5 bases of the junction left unmatched. The DNA of the CDR3 is TGTGCCAGCAGCCCGAGGGGGCTGAACACCATATATTTT. As protein: CASSPRGLNTIYF.

V gene TRBV24-1 combines with J gene TRBJ1-1; D not certain. CDR1 KGHDR and CDR2 SFDVKD come from the germline V gene. V was trimmed by 0 bases and J by 9 bases, leaving 7 bases between them. The CDR3 runs 12 residues. This chain's CDR3 is CATSDLPGKAFF. CDR3 DNA sequence: TGTGCCACCAGTGATTTGCCCGGTAAAGCTTTCTTT.

The CDR3, as DNA: TGTGCCAGCAGTGAATTGGGGGGCGAATCGGACACTGAAGCTTTCTTT. The encoded protein is CASSELGGESDTEAFF. The V and J genes are TRBV25-1 and TRBJ1-1; D possibly corresponds to TRBD1 (6 bases). V lost 1 base to trimming and J lost 3 bases, with 15 bases between them. The CDR3 loop spans 16 amino acids. The V gene's germline CDR1 is MGHDK and CDR2 SYGVNS. The full variable domain, rest sourced from reference TRBV25-1 and TRBJ1-1, is EADIYQTPRYLVIGTGKKITLECSQTMGHDKMYWYQQDPGMELHLIHYSYGVNSTEKGDLSSESTVSRIRTEHFPLTLESARPSHTSQYLCASSELGGESDTEAFFGQGTRLTVV.

The chain carries TRBV5-1 and TRBJ1-5, with D hard to call. The V gene lost 0 bases and the J gene lost 4 bases, with 8 bases spanning the gap. In germline, CDR1 is SGHRS, CDR2 YFSETQ. This CDR3 comprises 14 residues. CDR3 sequence (DNA): TGCGCCAGCAGCTTGGACCAAATGAATCAGCCCCAGCATTTT. Amino acids: CASSLDQMNQPQHF.

As for this clonotype: A read error may produce the germline difference seen at one junction end. The chain carries TRBV7-2 and TRBJ2-5; tentatively, D is TRBD1 (5 bases). Germline values: CDR1 SGHTA, CDR2 FQGNSA. The length of the CDR3 is 15 residues. CDR3 amino acids: CASSFRGLEKETQYF. As DNA, the CDR3 is TGCGCCAGCAGCTTTAGGGGCTTGGAGAAAGAGACCCAGTACTTC.

The chain uses TRBV20-1 and TRBJ1-1; D unresolved. CDR1 is DFQATT, CDR2 SNEGSKA, per germline (reference sequence). The CDR3 is 13 amino acids. V lost 3 bases and J 5 bases, leaving 13 bases between the germline ends. The CDR3 bases are TGCAGTGCTAGGGATGAACCGGGAACTGAAGCTTTCTTT. Residues: CSARDEPGTEAFF.

The rearrangement uses TRBV4-1 and TRBJ1-6; the D is unclear. The CDR3 totals 17 residues. CDR1 MGHRA and CDR2 YSYEKL come from the germline V gene. The ends were cut back, 0 bases at V and 9 bases at J, with 18 bases in the middle. CDR3 nucleotide sequence: TGCGCCAGCAGCCAAGAGGCCGCCCCGGCAATGGCTTCACCCCTCCACTTT. Protein: CASSQEAAPAMASPLHF.

V usage is TRBV19 and J usage is TRBJ2-2, with TRBD2 identical over 11 bases. CDR3 length equals 15 residues. Germline-derived CDR1 and CDR2 are LNHDA and SQIVND (reference sequence). The J segment lost 7 bases and the V segment lost 9 bases, leaving 10 bases of the junction unmatched. DNA of the CDR3: TGTGCCAGCGGGATTAGCGGGAGGGCCAGCGGGGAGCTGTTTTTT. Protein: CASGISGRASGELFF.

This clonotype was seen more than once but under ten times. The J gene is TRBJ2-5, the V gene TRBV27; D is perhaps TRBD1 (6 bases). CDR3 length equals 13 residues. V was shortened by 3 bases and J by 4 bases, with 9 bases between the two germline ends. CDR1 is MNHEY, CDR2 SMNVEV, per germline (reference sequence). DNA of the CDR3: TGTGCCAGCAGTTTTGGGGGCGCAGAGACCCAGTACTTC. Amino acid sequence: CASSFGGAETQYF.

This chain joins TRBV18 and TRBJ2-7; 7 nucleotides agree with TRBD2. After removal of 3 bases from V and 2 bases from J, the junction contained 4 bases not matched to a gene. Germline lookup yields CDR1 KGHSH and CDR2 LQKENI. This CDR3 comprises 14 residues. CDR3 sequence reads: CASSPGLLTYEQYF. The DNA of the CDR3 is TGTGCCAGCTCACCGGGACTACTTACCTACGAGCAGTACTTC.